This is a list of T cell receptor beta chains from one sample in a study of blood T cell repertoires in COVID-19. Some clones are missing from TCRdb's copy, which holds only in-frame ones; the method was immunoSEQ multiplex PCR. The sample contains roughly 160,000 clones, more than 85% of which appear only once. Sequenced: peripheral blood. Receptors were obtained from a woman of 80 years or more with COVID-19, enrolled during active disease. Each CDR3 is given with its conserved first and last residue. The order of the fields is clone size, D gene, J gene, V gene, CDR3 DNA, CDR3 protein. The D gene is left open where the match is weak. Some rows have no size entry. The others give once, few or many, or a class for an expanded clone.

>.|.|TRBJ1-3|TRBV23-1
TGCGCCAGCAGTCAACCCCAACGACAGCAAGTACTTCAAGCGTCTGGAAACACCATATATTTT
CASSQPQRQQVLQASGNTIYF
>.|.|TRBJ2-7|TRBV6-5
TGTGCCAGCAGTTATCAACAGGGACCTTGGGAGCAGTACTTC
CASSYQQGPWEQYF
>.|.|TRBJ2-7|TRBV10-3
TGTGCCATCAGTGAGGCGACAGCCCCCTACGAGCAGTACTTC
CAISEATAPYEQYF
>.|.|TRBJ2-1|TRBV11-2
TGTGCCAGCAGCTCCTTCCCGAGCTCCTACAATGAGCAGTTCTTC
CASSSFPSSYNEQFF
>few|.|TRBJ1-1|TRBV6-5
TGTGCCAGCAGTCTGACAGGGAACACTGAAGCTTTCTTT
CASSLTGNTEAFF
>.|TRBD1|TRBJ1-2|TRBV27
TGTGCCAGCAGTTCAGTAGACAGGGCTAGATATGGCTACACCTTC
CASSSVDRARYGYTF
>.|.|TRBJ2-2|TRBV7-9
TGTGCCAGCAGCTTGTCGGCTAGCGGGGAGCTGTTTTTT
CASSLSASGELFF
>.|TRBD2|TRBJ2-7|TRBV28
TGTGCCAGCAGTATAGCGGGAGGCTACGAGCAGTACTTC
CASSIAGGYEQYF
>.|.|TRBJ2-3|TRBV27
TGTGCCAGCAGCCCTTCCAGCACAGATACGCAGTATTTT
CASSPSSTDTQYF
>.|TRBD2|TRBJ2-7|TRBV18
TGTGCCAGCTCACCAAAGCCAGCGGGAGTTCTGACCTACGAGCAGTACTTC
CASSPKPAGVLTYEQYF
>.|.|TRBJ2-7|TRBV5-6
TGTGCCAGCAGCTTTAGGTACAGGGTCCCCTACGAGCAGTACTTC
CASSFRYRVPYEQYF
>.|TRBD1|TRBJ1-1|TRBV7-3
TGTGCCAGCAGCTTGACAGGGGAAACTGAAGCTTTCTTT
CASSLTGETEAFF
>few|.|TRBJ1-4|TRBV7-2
TGTGCCAGCAGCGTTAGCGGTGTGAGTGGGGAAAAACTGTTTTTT
CASSVSGVSGEKLFF
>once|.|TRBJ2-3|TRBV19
TGTGCCAGTAGTATCTTTTCGGGACAATTTGATGATACGCAGTATTTT
CASSIFSGQFDDTQYF
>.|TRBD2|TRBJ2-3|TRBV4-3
TGCGCCAGCAGCCAAGTGGCCGGGGGGACGCAGTATTTT
CASSQVAGGTQYF
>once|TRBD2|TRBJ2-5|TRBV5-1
TGCGCCAGCAGCCCAATATTAACTAGCGGGAGTAGAGAGACCCAGTACTTC
CASSPILTSGSRETQYF
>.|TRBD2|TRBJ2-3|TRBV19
TGTGCCAGTAGGGACAGGGCCTCCCCTAGCGGGAGAACAGATACGCAGTATTTT
CASRDRASPSGRTDTQYF
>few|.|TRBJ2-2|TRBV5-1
TGCGCCAGCAGCTTGGGAGGCGGGACGGGTACCGGGGAGCTGTTTTTT
CASSLGGGTGTGELFF
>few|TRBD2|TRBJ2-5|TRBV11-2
TGTGCCAGCAGGGGAGGTAGCGGGAGGCAGCGGGAGACCCAGTACTTC
CASRGGSGRQRETQYF
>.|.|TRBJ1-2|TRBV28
TGTGCCAGCAGTTTATCAATACAGGCCATCTATGGCTACACCTTC
CASSLSIQAIYGYTF
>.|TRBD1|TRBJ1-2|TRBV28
TGTGCCAGCAGTCGGCCGAGGACAGGGGGCTTCGCGTCAGCTAACTATGGCTACACCTTC
CASSRPRTGGFASANYGYTF
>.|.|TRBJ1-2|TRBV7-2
TGTGCCAGCAGCACTACCGACAGGTTCGGCTACACCTTC
CASSTTDRFGYTF
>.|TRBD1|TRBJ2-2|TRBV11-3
TGTGCCAGCAGTTCGTCGGGACAGGGCCCCGGGGAGCTGTTTTTT
CASSSSGQGPGELFF
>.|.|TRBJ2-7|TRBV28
TGTGCCAGCAGTTTCGACAGCGGGTCCAGGTACTTC
CASSFDSGSRYF
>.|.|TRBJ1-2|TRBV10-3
TGTGCCATCAGTGAGCCAGGACAGACAACCTATGGCTACACCTTC
CAISEPGQTTYGYTF
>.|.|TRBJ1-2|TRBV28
TGTGCCAGCAGTTCTCCTTCAAGGGGGAATGGCTACACCTTC
CASSSPSRGNGYTF
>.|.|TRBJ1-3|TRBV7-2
TGTGCCAGCAGCTCCGCGGGGCCTGGAAACACCATATATTTT
CASSSAGPGNTIYF
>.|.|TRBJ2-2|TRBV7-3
TGTGCCAGCAGCTTACAGGGTAACACCGGGGAGCTGTTTTTT
CASSLQGNTGELFF
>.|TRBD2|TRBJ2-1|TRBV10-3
TGTGCCATCAGTGCCAGCGGGAATACCAATGAGCAGTTCTTC
CAISASGNTNEQFF
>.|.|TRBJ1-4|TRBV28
TGTGCCAGCAGTTCCCCGGAGGCAACTAATGAAAAACTGTTTTTT
CASSSPEATNEKLFF
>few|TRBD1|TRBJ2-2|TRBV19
TGTGCCAGTAGTACCCCAGGGGGTTCTACGGTCGGGGAGCTGTTTTTT
CASSTPGGSTVGELFF
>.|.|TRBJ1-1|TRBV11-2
TGTGCCAGCACCCGTTCGGAGTTGAACACTGAAGCTTTCTTT
CASTRSELNTEAFF
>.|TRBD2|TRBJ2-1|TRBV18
TGTGCCAGCTCGCCTCCGGGGGGGAGCTCCTACAATGAGCAGTTCTTC
CASSPPGGSSYNEQFF
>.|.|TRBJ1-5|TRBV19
TGTGCCAGCGATTCGCGCGTGAGGTCTGGTCAGCCCCAGCATTTT
CASDSRVRSGQPQHF
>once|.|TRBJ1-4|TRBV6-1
TGTGCCAGCAGCCCAAACTCGCTGGAAAAACTGTTTTTT
CASSPNSLEKLFF
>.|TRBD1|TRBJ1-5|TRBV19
TGTGCCAGTAGTAAACGACAGGGGGATCCCAATCAGCCCCAGCATTTT
CASSKRQGDPNQPQHF